These 21 T cell receptor beta chains originate from one sample sequenced in a study of blood T cell repertoires in COVID-19. Only in-frame clones appear in the TCRdb table, and some are missing; sequencing was by immunoSEQ multiplex PCR. Here the sample spans 120,000 or so clones, about 79% being singletons. The source material was peripheral blood. The receptors originated from a woman between 50 and 59 years old with acute or convalescent COVID-19.

This sequence joins TRBV4-1 and TRBJ2-1; 8 bases are a match to TRBD2. Germline V gives CDR1 MGHRA, CDR2 YSYEKL. This CDR3 comprises 16 residues. Unmatched junction bases numbered 5, after V lost 0 bases and J lost 4 bases. CDR3 coding DNA: TGCGCCAGCAGCCAAGAAGTAGCGGGGAGATACAATGAGCAGTTCTTC. The encoded protein is CASSQEVAGRYNEQFF.

The chain links TRBV6-1 to TRBJ1-2; 7 bases agree with TRBD1. Germline CDR1 reads MNHNS; CDR2 reads SASEGT. V shed 0 bases and J 5 bases; nucleotides not matched to a gene: 6. CDR3 length equals 15 residues. CDR3 coding DNA: TGTGCCAGCAGTGAAGCGCTGGGACAGAAATATGGCTACACCTTC. It is translated as CASSEALGQKYGYTF.

This clone was observed a single time. V is TRBV3-1 (or the pseudogene TRBV3-2) and J is TRBJ2-2; 12 bases map to TRBD2. V lost 4 bases and J lost 6; bases outside the gene matches: 9. The CDR3 is 17 residues long. Germline V lookup: CDR1 LGHDT, CDR2 YNNKEL (reference sequence). CDR3 coding DNA: TGTGCCAGCAGCCCCCCTAGCGGGGGGGCTAGTGCCGGGGAGCTGTTTTTT. This translates into CASSPPSGGASAGELFF.

The chain combines TRBV28 with TRBJ1-2, with a tentative D call TRBD1 (6 bases). This CDR3 region has 17 residues. Germline V gives CDR1 MDHEN, CDR2 SYDVKM. Trimming shortened V by 6 bases and J by 0 bases, and 20 bases separated the two germline ends. This CDR3 reads CASSLQGKGLSNYGYTF. The CDR3 DNA reads TGTGCCAGCAGCCTGCAGGGGAAGGGCTTATCTAACTATGGCTACACCTTC.

This chain joins TRBV5-1 and TRBJ1-1, with 7 nucleotides matching TRBD1. The CDR3 contains 15 residues. Germline V gives CDR1 SGHRS, CDR2 YFSETQ. Losses at the gene ends were 0 bases for V and 1 base for J; bases not matched to a gene: 3. CDR3 nucleotide sequence: TGCGCCAGCAGCTTGGGGACAGGAGAGAACACTGAAGCTTTCTTT. Amino acids: CASSLGTGENTEAFF.

The V gene is TRBV30, the J gene TRBJ2-1, with 7 bases identical to TRBD1. CDR1 GTSNPN and CDR2 SVGIG come from the germline V gene (reference sequence). J gave up 5 bases and V 4 bases, and 8 bases lay outside the gene matches. CDR3 size: 14 residues. The CDR3 DNA reads TGTGCCTGGAACATGGGACAGAGAAACAATGAGCAGTTCTTC. Protein product: CAWNMGQRNNEQFF.

Written as DNA, the CDR3 is TGTGCCAGCAACAGGGGCACAGATACGCAGTATTTT. Translating it yields CASNRGTDTQYF. The gene calls are TRBV9 and TRBJ2-3; D possibly corresponds to TRBD1 (6 bases). The CDR3 is 12 residues long. Germline assignment: CDR1 SGDLS and CDR2 YYNGEE. The V and J ends lost 6 bases and 1 base respectively, with 6 bases between them.

This rearrangement joins TRBV9 to TRBJ2-3; TRBD2 agrees at 16 bases. Germline-derived CDR1 and CDR2 are SGDLS and YYNGEE. The length of the CDR3 is 17 residues. Trimming removed 2 bases from V and 3 bases from J; junction bases left unmatched: 3. CDR3 bases: TGTGCCAGCAGCGTGAGGGGACTAGCGGGGGGGACAGATACGCAGTATTTT. The encoded protein is CASSVRGLAGGTDTQYF.

The V gene is TRBV3-1 (or the pseudogene TRBV3-2), the J gene TRBJ1-2; 8 nucleotides agree with TRBD1. After removal of 6 bases from V and 10 bases from J, the junction contained 16 bases not matched to a gene. This CDR3 spans 15 amino acids. Germline V gene data show CDR1 as LGHDT and CDR2 as YNNKEL (reference sequence). In DNA form, the CDR3 reads TGTGCCAGCAGGCGCAACTTTGGACAGGGTCTCGACTACACCTTC. Protein product: CASRRNFGQGLDYTF.

The gene calls are TRBV5-1 and TRBJ2-7, with TRBD1 matching 7 bases. Germline loops: CDR1 SGHRS, CDR2 YFSETQ. J lost 3 bases, V lost 4 bases, and 4 bases had no gene match. The CDR3 covers 13 residues. Here the CDR3 reads CASSRGQIYEQYF. The CDR3 DNA is TGCGCCAGCAGCCGGGGACAGATCTACGAGCAGTACTTC. Full variable domain (outside the CDR3, taken from reference TRBV5-1 and TRBJ2-7): KAGVTQTPRYLIKTRGQQVTLSCSPISGHRSVSWYQQTPGQGLQFLFEYFSETQRNKGNFPGRFSGRQFSNSRSEMNVSTLELGDSALYLCASSRGQIYEQYFGPGTRLTVT.

V is TRBV10-3 and J is TRBJ2-2; 12 positions match TRBD1. Unmatched junction bases numbered 4, after V lost 2 bases and J lost 6 bases. The CDR3 length is 16 residues. Germline V gene lookup returns CDR1 ENHRY and CDR2 SYGVKD. The CDR3 region is CAISEGTGGGPGELFF. The CDR3 coding sequence is TGTGCCATCAGTGAGGGGACAGGGGGCGGTCCCGGGGAGCTGTTTTTT.

The sample holds a few counts of this clone. The rearrangement uses TRBV6-1 and TRBJ1-6; D possibly corresponds to TRBD1 (6 bases). V was pared by 7 bases and J by 7 bases, with 11 bases between. The CDR3 covers 13 residues. The germline CDR1 and CDR2 sequences are MNHNS and SASEGT. The CDR3 DNA follows: TGTGCCAGCATGGGGCAGGGGAATTCACCCCTCCACTTT. Encoded protein: CASMGQGNSPLHF.

V usage is TRBV30 and J usage is TRBJ1-1, with TRBD1 as a possible D gene (5 bases). Germline CDR1 is GTSNPN and CDR2 is SVGIG (reference sequence). CDR3 length: 13 residues. Deletions cut 4 bases from V and 4 bases from J, with 13 bases between. As DNA, the CDR3 is TGTGCCTGGACAGCAGGGATTATCACTGAAGCTTTCTTT. Amino acids: CAWTAGIITEAFF.

The gene calls are TRBV7-8 and TRBJ1-4, with D unresolved. Trimming took off 5 bases at V and 5 bases at J, with 9 bases between the two ends. CDR3 length: 13 residues. Germline V gene lookup returns CDR1 SGHVS and CDR2 FQNEAQ. CDR3 amino acids: CASSPPGNEKLFF. CDR3 sequence (DNA): TGTGCCAGCAGCCCCCCGGGGAATGAAAAACTGTTTTTT.

The rearrangement links TRBV4-1 to TRBJ1-1; 7 nucleotides line up with TRBD1. Germline V CDR1 and CDR2: MGHRA, YSYEKL. This CDR3 spans 15 amino acids. After removal of 5 bases from V and 4 bases from J, the junction contained 10 bases not matched to a gene. This CDR3 reads CASSLRDSEGTEAFF. As DNA, the CDR3 is TGCGCCAGCAGCTTACGGGACAGCGAGGGCACTGAAGCTTTCTTT.

This chain uses TRBV6-5 with TRBJ2-5, with TRBD2 matching over 8 bases. Per germline, CDR1 MNHEY and CDR2 SVGAGI. V was clipped by 4 bases and J by 5 bases; unmatched bases: 6. The CDR3 has 14 amino acids. The CDR3 spells CASSSGGAGETQYF. Written as DNA, the CDR3 is TGTGCCAGCAGTTCCGGGGGGGCCGGGGAGACCCAGTACTTC.

V and J are TRBV21-1 and TRBJ2-2; TRBD1, the table's D call, lacks a check against the DNA. TRBV21-1 is an annotated pseudogene. The CDR3 contains 16 residues. The CDR3 DNA reads as TGTGCCAGCAGCAGAGTTACAGGGGTTTGCACCGGGGAGCTGTTTTTT. Its translation: CASSRVTGVCTGELFF.

This clone was seen only once. V usage is TRBV6-1 and J usage is TRBJ1-5, with 8 bases matching TRBD1. The CDR3 covers 15 residues. V was pared by 2 bases and J by 6 bases, with 6 bases of the junction left unmatched. The germline CDR1 and CDR2 sequences are MNHNS and SASEGT. The CDR3 nucleotides read TGTGCCAGCAGTGAAATACAGGGGGGAGGTCAGCCCCAGCATTTT. Its translation is CASSEIQGGGQPQHF.

The chain employs TRBV5-1 and TRBJ2-7; D is ambiguous. Germline assignment: CDR1 SGHRS and CDR2 YFSETQ. This CDR3 is built from 16 residues. Between the trimmed V and J ends, which lost 0 bases and 2 bases, there was a span of 15 bases. In DNA form, the CDR3 reads TGCGCCAGCAGCTTGGAAAGGTCAGGCCCTACCTACGAGCAGTACTTC. Translating gives CASSLERSGPTYEQYF.

This chain's CDR3 is CASRGQGEFSGAFF. CDR3 nucleotides: TGTGCCAGCAGGGGACAGGGGGAATTCTCTGGGGCTTTCTTT. The chain combines TRBV2 with TRBJ1-1; TRBD1 aligns across 11 bases. CDR3 size: 14 residues. CDR1 and CDR2 (germline): SNHLY, FYNNEI. V shed 6 bases and J 11 bases; nucleotides not matched to a gene: 11.

The chain employs TRBV21-1 and TRBJ2-7; the table's TRBD1 call for D was not verified on the DNA. TRBV21-1 is a listed pseudogene. CDR3 length equals 22 residues. The CDR3 sequence is CASSAPGQGYVGLTSGSYEQYF. As DNA, the CDR3 is TGTGCCAGCAGCGCCCCGGGACAGGGCTACGTGGGACTAACCTCAGGATCCTACGAGCAGTACTTC.